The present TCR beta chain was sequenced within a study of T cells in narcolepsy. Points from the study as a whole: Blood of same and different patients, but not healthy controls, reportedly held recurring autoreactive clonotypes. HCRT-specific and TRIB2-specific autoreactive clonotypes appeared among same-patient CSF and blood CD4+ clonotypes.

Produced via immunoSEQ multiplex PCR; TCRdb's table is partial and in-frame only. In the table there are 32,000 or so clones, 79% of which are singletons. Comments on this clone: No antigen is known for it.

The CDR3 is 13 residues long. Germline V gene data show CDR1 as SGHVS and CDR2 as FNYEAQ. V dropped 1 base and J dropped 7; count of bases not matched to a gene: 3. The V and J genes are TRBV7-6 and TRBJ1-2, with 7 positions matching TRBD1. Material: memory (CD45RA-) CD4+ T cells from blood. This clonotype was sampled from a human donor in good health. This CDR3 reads CASSLERGLGYTF. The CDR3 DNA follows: TGTGCCAGCAGCTTAGAGAGGGGGCTTGGCTACACCTTC. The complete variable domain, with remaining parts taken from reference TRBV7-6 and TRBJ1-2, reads GAGVSQSPRYKVTKRGQDVALRCDPISGHVSLYWYRQALGQGPEFLTYFNYEAQQDKSGLPNDRFSAERPEGSISTLTIQRTEQRDSAMYRCASSLERGLGYTFGSGTRLTVV.